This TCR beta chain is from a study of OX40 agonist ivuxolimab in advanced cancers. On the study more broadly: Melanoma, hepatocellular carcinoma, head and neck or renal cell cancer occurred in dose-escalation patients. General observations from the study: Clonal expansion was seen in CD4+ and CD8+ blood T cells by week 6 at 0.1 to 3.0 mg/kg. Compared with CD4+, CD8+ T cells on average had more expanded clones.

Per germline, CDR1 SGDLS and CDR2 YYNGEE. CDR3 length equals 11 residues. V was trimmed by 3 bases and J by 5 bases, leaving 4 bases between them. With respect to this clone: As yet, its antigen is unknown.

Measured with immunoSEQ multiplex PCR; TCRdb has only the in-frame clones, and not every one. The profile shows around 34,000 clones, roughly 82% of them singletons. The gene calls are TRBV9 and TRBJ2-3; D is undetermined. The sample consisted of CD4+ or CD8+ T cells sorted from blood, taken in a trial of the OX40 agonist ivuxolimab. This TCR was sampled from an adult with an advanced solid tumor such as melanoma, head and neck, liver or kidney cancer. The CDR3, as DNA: TGTGCCAGCAGCGCTCGAGATACGCAGTATTTT. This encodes CASSARDTQYF. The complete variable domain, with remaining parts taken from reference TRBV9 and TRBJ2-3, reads DSGVTQTPKHLITATGQRVTLRCSPRSGDLSVYWYQQSLDQGLQFLIQYYNGEERAKGNILERFSAQQFPDLHSELNLSSLELGDSALYFCASSARDTQYFGPGTRLTVL.